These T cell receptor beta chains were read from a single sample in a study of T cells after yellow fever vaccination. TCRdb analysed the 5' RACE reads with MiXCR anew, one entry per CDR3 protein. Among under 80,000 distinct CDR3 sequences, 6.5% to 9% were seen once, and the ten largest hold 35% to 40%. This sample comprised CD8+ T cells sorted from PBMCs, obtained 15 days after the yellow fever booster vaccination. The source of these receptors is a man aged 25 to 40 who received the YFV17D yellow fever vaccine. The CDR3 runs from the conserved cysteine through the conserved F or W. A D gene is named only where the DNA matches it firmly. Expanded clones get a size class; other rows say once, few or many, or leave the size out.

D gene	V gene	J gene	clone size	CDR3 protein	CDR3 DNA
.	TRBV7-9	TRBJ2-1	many	CASSLGLLTYNEQFF	TGTGCCAGCAGCTTGGGACTCTTGACTTACAATGAGCAGTTCTTC
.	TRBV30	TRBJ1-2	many	CAWTTMRGHYGYTF	TGTGCCTGGACAACGATGAGGGGCCACTATGGCTACACCTTC
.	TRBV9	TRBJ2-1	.	CASSVISGAGLGNEQFF	TGTGCCAGCAGCGTGATCTCTGGAGCGGGCCTGGGCAATGAGCAGTTCTTC
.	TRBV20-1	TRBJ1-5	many	CSASSGEVQPQHF	TGCAGTGCTAGTTCGGGGGAAGTTCAGCCCCAGCATTTT
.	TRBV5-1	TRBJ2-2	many	CASSLGPYGTGELFF	TGCGCCAGCAGCTTGGGCCCGTACGGCACCGGGGAGCTGTTTTTT
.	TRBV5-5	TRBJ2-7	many	CASRLYDRPASYEQYF	TGTGCCAGCAGATTGTACGACAGGCCCGCCTCCTACGAGCAGTACTTC
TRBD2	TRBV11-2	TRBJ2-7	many	CASSRAGGGEQYF	TGTGCCAGCAGCCGAGCGGGAGGTGGCGAGCAGTACTTC
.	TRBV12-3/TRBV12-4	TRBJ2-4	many	CASSTVSSWAKNIQYF	TGTGCCAGCAGTACCGTTTCCTCCTGGGCCAAAAACATTCAGTACTTC
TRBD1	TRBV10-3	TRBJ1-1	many	CAISTARGVHTEAFF	TGTGCCATCAGTACGGCCAGGGGGGTTCACACTGAAGCTTTCTTT
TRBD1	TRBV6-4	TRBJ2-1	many	CASSENRQGRYNEQFF	TGTGCCAGCAGTGAAAATAGACAGGGGCGCTACAATGAGCAGTTCTTC
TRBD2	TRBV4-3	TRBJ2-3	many	CASSQERRAGAHTDTQYF	TGCGCCAGCAGCCAAGAAAGAAGAGCGGGAGCCCACACAGATACGCAGTATTTT
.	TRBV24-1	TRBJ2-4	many	CATSGPLGWGVLSKNIQYF	TGTGCCACCAGTGGGCCGCTGGGGTGGGGAGTGCTGTCGAAAAACATTCAGTACTTC
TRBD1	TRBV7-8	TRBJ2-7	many	CASSSQTGNEQYF	TGTGCCAGCAGCTCTCAGACAGGGAACGAGCAGTACTTC
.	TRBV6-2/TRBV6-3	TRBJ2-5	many	CASSYSKGWETQYF	TGTGCCAGCAGTTACTCGAAGGGATGGGAGACCCAGTACTTC
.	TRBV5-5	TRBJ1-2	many	CASSFWQGDYGYTF	TGTGCCAGCAGCTTCTGGCAGGGTGACTATGGCTACACCTTC
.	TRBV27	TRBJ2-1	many	CASSLPQGDEQFF	TGTGCCAGCAGTTTACCCCAAGGAGATGAGCAGTTCTTC
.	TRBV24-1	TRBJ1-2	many	CATSDFREERGYTF	TGTGCCACCAGTGATTTCAGGGAGGAGCGGGGCTACACCTTC
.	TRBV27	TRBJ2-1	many	CASSRTILGHEQFF	TGTGCCAGCAGTCGTACCATTCTGGGCCATGAGCAGTTCTTC
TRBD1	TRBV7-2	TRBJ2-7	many	CASSLGTGTEQYF	TGTGCCAGCAGCCTAGGGACAGGTACCGAGCAGTACTTC
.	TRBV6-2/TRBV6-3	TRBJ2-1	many	CASSYPTNEQFF	TGTGCCAGCAGTTACCCTACTAATGAGCAGTTCTTC
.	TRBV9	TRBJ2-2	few	CASGSSNTGELFF	TGTGCCAGCGGTTCGTCCAACACCGGGGAGCTGTTTTTT
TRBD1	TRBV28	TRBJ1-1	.	CASRRPGQEAYMNTEAFF	TGTGCCAGCAGGCGGCCCGGACAGGAGGCGTACATGAACACTGAAGCTTTCTTT
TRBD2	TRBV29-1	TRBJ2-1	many	CSVGGRGVNEQFF	TGCAGCGTTGGCGGGAGAGGGGTCAATGAGCAGTTCTTC
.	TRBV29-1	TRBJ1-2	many	CSVLTESYGYTF	TGCAGCGTTCTTACTGAGTCCTATGGCTACACCTTC
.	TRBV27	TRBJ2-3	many	CASSLNGFSDTQYF	TGTGCCAGCAGTTTGAACGGTTTCTCGGATACGCAGTATTTT
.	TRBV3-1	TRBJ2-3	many	CASSKFTDTQYF	TGTGCCAGCAGCAAATTTACAGATACGCAGTATTTT
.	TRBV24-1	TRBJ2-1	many	CATSDSGDEQFF	TGTGCCACCAGTGATTCAGGGGATGAGCAGTTCTTC
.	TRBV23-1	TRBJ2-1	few	CASTFSRGGSSYNEQFF	TGCGCCAGCACCTTCTCGAGGGGGGGGAGCTCCTACAATGAGCAGTTCTTC
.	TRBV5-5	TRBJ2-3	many	CASSLRTVSPTDTQYF	TGTGCCAGCAGCTTGCGAACCGTGTCCCCCACAGATACGCAGTATTTT
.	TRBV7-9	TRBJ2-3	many	CASSSRDSPSTDTQYF	TGTGCCAGCAGCTCCCGGGACTCACCTAGCACAGATACGCAGTATTTT
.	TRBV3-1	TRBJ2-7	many	CASSQETRAYEQYF	TGTGCCAGCAGCCAAGAGACCAGGGCCTACGAGCAGTACTTC
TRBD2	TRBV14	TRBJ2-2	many	CASNPGTTNTGELFF	TGTGCCAGCAATCCCGGGACTACGAACACCGGGGAGCTGTTTTTT
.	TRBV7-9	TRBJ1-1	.	CASSLALGMNTEAFF	TGTGCCAGCAGCTTAGCGCTCGGGATGAACACTGAAGCTTTCTTT
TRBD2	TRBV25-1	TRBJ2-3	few	CASSAISREGFTDTQYF	TGTGCCAGCAGTGCAATATCGCGGGAGGGCTTCACAGATACGCAGTATTTT
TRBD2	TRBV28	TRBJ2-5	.	CASSHLAGVLETQYF	TGTGCCAGCAGTCACCTAGCGGGAGTGCTAGAGACCCAGTACTTC
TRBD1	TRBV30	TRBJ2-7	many	CAWSAGTGSYEQYF	TGTGCCTGGTCGGCCGGGACAGGAAGTTACGAGCAGTACTTC
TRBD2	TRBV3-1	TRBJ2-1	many	CASTKGVAGGAIYEQFF	TGTGCCAGCACCAAAGGGGTAGCGGGAGGTGCAATCTATGAGCAGTTCTTC
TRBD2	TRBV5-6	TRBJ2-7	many	CASSLLAGLNEQYF	TGTGCCAGCAGCTTACTAGCGGGATTAAACGAGCAGTACTTC
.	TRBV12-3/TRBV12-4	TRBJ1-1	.	CASSFLLQLQEDTEAFF	TGTGCCAGCAGTTTCCTTTTACAGCTTCAGGAGGACACTGAAGCTTTCTTT
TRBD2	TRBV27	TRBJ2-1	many	CASSLPGLADNEQFF	TGTGCCAGCAGTTTACCGGGACTAGCGGACAATGAGCAGTTCTTC
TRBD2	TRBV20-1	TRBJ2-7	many	CSASPSAGGFSYEQYF	TGCAGTGCTTCTCCCTCAGCGGGAGGTTTCTCCTACGAGCAGTACTTC
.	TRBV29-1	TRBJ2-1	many	CSVAISRTDNEQFF	TGCAGCGTTGCCATATCCCGGACAGACAATGAGCAGTTCTTC
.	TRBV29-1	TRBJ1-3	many	CSVVTASSGNTIYF	TGCAGCGTCGTGACAGCAAGCTCTGGAAACACCATATATTTT
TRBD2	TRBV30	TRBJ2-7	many	CACPGAGRAYEQYF	TGTGCCTGCCCTGGTGCAGGGAGGGCTTACGAGCAGTACTTC
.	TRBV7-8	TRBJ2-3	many	CASSWGNTDTQYF	TGTGCCAGCAGCTGGGGGAACACAGATACGCAGTATTTT
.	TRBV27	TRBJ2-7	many	CASSPRASGHEQYF	TGTGCCAGCAGTCCCCGGGCCTCTGGCCACGAGCAGTACTTC
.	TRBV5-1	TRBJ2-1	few	CASSRRNEQFF	TGCGCCAGCAGCAGGCGGAATGAGCAGTTCTTC
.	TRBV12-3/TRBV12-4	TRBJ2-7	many	CASSPGLSYEQYF	TGTGCCAGCAGTCCGGGACTTTCCTACGAGCAGTACTTC
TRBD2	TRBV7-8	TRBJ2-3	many	CASSYIAGGLTDTQYF	TGTGCCAGCAGCTATATAGCGGGAGGCCTCACAGATACGCAGTATTTT
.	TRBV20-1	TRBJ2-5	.	CSAKTWGQETQYF	TGCAGTGCTAAAACCTGGGGGCAAGAGACCCAGTACTTC
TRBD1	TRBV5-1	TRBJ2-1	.	CASSADRAEQFF	TGCGCCAGCAGCGCCGACAGGGCTGAGCAGTTCTTC
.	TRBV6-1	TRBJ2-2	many	CASRPHNTGELFF	TGTGCCAGCAGACCTCATAACACCGGGGAGCTGTTTTTT
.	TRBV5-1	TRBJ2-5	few	CASSLGRGSTQYF	TGCGCCAGCAGCTTGGGTCGGGGGTCGACCCAGTACTTC
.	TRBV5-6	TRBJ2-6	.	CASSHNWANVLTF	TGTGCCAGCAGCCACAATTGGGCCAACGTCCTGACTTTC
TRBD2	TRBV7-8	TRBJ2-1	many	CASSFSAGGDTGNEQFF	TGTGCCAGCAGCTTTTCGGCGGGAGGAGACACTGGCAATGAGCAGTTCTTC
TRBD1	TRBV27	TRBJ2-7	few	CASSLGGQGISYEQYF	TGTGCCAGCAGTTTAGGGGGACAGGGTATCTCCTACGAGCAGTACTTC
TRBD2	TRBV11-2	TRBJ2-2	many	CASSLEGLEREETSGSTGELFF	TGTGCCAGCAGCTTAGAGGGTCTTGAGAGAGAGGAGACTAGCGGGAGCACCGGGGAGCTGTTTTTT